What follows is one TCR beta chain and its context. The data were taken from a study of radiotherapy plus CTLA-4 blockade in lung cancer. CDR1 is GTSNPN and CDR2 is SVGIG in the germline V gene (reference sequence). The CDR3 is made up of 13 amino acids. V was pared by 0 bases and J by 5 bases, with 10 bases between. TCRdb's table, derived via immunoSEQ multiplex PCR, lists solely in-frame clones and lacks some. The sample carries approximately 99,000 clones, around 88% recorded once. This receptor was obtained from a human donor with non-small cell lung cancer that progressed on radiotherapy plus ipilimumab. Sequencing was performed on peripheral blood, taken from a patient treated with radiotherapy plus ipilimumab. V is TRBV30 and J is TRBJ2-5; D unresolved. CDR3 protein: CAWSVSSRETQYF. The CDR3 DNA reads TGTGCCTGGAGTGTGTCTAGTAGGGAGACCCAGTACTTC.